The T cell receptor beta chain under discussion was sequenced for a study of T cells expressing NK-cell markers. TCRdb re-called the 5' RACE reads, yielding one record per CDR3 amino acid sequence without DNA. The sample spans 350,000 to 400,000 distinct CDR3 sequences; the ten largest clones claim around 10%. Germline V gives CDR1 DFQATT, CDR2 SNEGSKA (reference sequence). The CDR3 contains 13 residues. This TCR derives from a woman between 50 and 59 years old in good health. Sequences were obtained from blood T cells: a sorted CD56 or NKG2C T cell subset, CD4+ or CD8+ T cells, or bulk PBMC T cells (not recorded which). The J gene is TRBJ1-4, the V gene TRBV20-1. The CDR3: CSARLTGREKLFF.